One sample yielded the 20 T cell receptor beta chains listed below, sequenced in a study of cytomegalovirus exposure and HLA in healthy donors. Here immunoSEQ multiplex PCR was the method, and the copy in TCRdb shows in-frame clones only, minus some. The sample includes about 120,000 clones, 90% to 97% of them seen just once. Sequenced sample: PBMCs. The source is a man between 18 and 35 years old in good health and CMV-seronegative.

The CDR3 bases are TGTGCCAGCAAAAAACAGGGCATGGCCCGCTACGAGCAGTACTTC. Its translation is CASKKQGMARYEQYF. The chain joins TRBV7-8 to TRBJ2-7, with a tentative D call TRBD1 (6 bases). The CDR3 is made up of 15 amino acids. CDR1 and CDR2 (germline): SGHVS, FQNEAQ. V was cut by 7 bases and J by 3 bases, with 19 bases left in between.

In DNA, the CDR3 is TGTGCCTGGGGTTTGGCGGGAGAGGGGACCCAGTACTTC. This gives the protein CAWGLAGEGTQYF. The gene calls are TRBV30 and TRBJ2-5; 7 positions match TRBD2. Trimming took 5 bases from V and 7 from J; bases not matched to a gene: 10. From germline, CDR1 is GTSNPN and CDR2 SVGIG (reference sequence). This CDR3 has 13 residues.

The chain combines TRBV6-1 with TRBJ2-2; 7 positions agree with TRBD1. Germline trimming cut 4 bases from V and 5 bases from J; bases unmatched to any gene: 7. Germline CDR1 MNHNS, CDR2 SASEGT. The CDR3 runs to 15 residues. The CDR3 here is CASSAETGLTGELFF. As DNA, the CDR3 is TGTGCCAGCAGTGCCGAGACAGGGTTGACCGGGGAGCTGTTTTTT.

This clone was seen only once. The chain links TRBV15 to TRBJ2-7; TRBD1 agrees at 9 bases. V shed 5 bases and J 4 bases; nucleotides not matched to a gene: 6. CDR1 and CDR2 (germline): LNHNV, YYDKDF (reference sequence). CDR3 length equals 14 residues. In DNA, the CDR3 is TGTGCCACCAGCGCACGGACAGGGGATTACGAGCAGTACTTC. Translating it yields CATSARTGDYEQYF.

V and J are TRBV28 and TRBJ1-5; D possibly corresponds to TRBD1 (5 bases). Germline V lookup: CDR1 MDHEN, CDR2 SYDVKM. CDR3 length: 15 residues. The germline V and J ends were trimmed by 7 bases and 5 bases, with 18 bases remaining between them. This CDR3 reads CASTQGSLLYQPQHF. DNA for the CDR3: TGTGCCAGCACCCAGGGAAGTCTGCTTTATCAGCCCCAGCATTTT.

This clone has just one count. The V and J genes are TRBV6-5 and TRBJ1-1; D ambiguous. Trimming removed 0 bases from V and 6 bases from J, with 14 bases in between. CDR1 is MNHEY and CDR2 is SVGAGI in the germline V gene. The CDR3 loop spans 15 amino acids. In DNA, the CDR3 is TGTGCCAGCAGTTACTCGATTCAGTCGATCCCTGAAGCTTTCTTT. Its protein product is CASSYSIQSIPEAFF.

This sequence joins TRBV10-3 and TRBJ2-7; 14 bases map to TRBD2. The CDR3 runs 16 residues. Losses at the gene ends were 6 bases for V and 5 bases for J; bases not matched to a gene: 9. The germline V gene has CDR1 ENHRY and CDR2 SYGVKD. The CDR3 nucleotides are TGTGCCATCAGGAGGGGGGGACTAGCGGGAGCCCACGAGCAGTACTTC. Amino acid sequence: CAIRRGGLAGAHEQYF.

J is TRBJ2-7 and V is TRBV12-2; the tabulated D call, TRBD2, remains unverified against the DNA. TRBV12-2 is termed a pseudogene. The CDR3 contains 12 residues. The CDR3 protein is CASRLARYEQYF. Here the CDR3 DNA reads TGTGCAAGTCGCTTAGCACGGTACGAGCAGTACTTC.

The chain combines TRBV6-5 with TRBJ2-3; tentatively, D is TRBD1 (5 bases). Trimming took 4 bases from V and 6 from J, leaving 14 bases between them. Germline loops: CDR1 MNHEY, CDR2 SVGAGI. The CDR3 has 14 residues. The CDR3 DNA reads as TGTGCCAGCAGTTCTCCGAGGCCAGGGGATACGCAGTATTTT. It translates to CASSSPRPGDTQYF.

The chain carries TRBV9 and TRBJ2-7; D is perhaps TRBD1 (6 bases). Trimming removed 0 bases at V and 0 bases at J, with 10 bases between. Per the germline V gene, CDR1 is SGDLS and CDR2 is YYNGEE. The CDR3 sequence is 15 residues long. The CDR3 region is CASSVATGRSYEQYF. The CDR3 region has the DNA TGTGCCAGCAGCGTAGCTACAGGGCGCTCCTACGAGCAGTACTTC.

The chain combines TRBV5-8 with TRBJ2-1; 9 bases align to TRBD2. Germline trimming cut 0 bases from V and 4 bases from J; bases unmatched to any gene: 2. The CDR3 is made up of 15 amino acids. The germline gives CDR1 SGHTS, CDR2 YDEGEE. CDR3 loop: CASSLDLAGYNEQFF. CDR3 DNA: TGTGCCAGCAGCTTGGATCTAGCGGGGTACAATGAGCAGTTCTTC.

This chain uses TRBV7-2 with TRBJ2-7; 11 bases line up with TRBD2. V lost 7 bases to trimming and J lost 7 bases; unmatched junction nucleotides: 9. CDR3 length: 14 residues. CDR1 is SGHTA and CDR2 is FQGNSA in the germline V gene. CDR3 coding DNA: TGTGCCAGCAAAACCGCTAGCGGGAGGATTGAGCAGTACTTC. This translates into CASKTASGRIEQYF.

The V gene is TRBV18, the J gene TRBJ1-1; tentative D call: TRBD1 (6 bases). This CDR3 is built from 16 residues. Looked up from germline, CDR1 is KGHSH and CDR2 is LQKENI. Trimming shortened V by 3 bases and J by 2 bases, and 16 bases separated the two germline ends. CDR3 amino acids: CASSPSTGQFNTEAFF. In DNA form, the CDR3 reads TGTGCCAGCTCACCTTCCACAGGACAGTTTAACACTGAAGCTTTCTTT. The variable domain in full, with the rest retrieved from reference TRBV18 and TRBJ1-1, is NAGVMQNPRHLVRRRGQEARLRCSPMKGHSHVYWYRQLPEEGLKFMVYLQKENIIDESGMPKERFSAEFPKEGPSILRIQQVVRGDSAAYFCASSPSTGQFNTEAFFGQGTRLTVV.

This chain links TRBV7-2 with TRBJ2-1, with TRBD2 matching over 7 bases. The CDR3 extends over 14 amino acids. V lost 4 bases to trimming and J lost 6 bases; unmatched junction nucleotides: 6. CDR1 and CDR2 from the germline V gene are SGHTA and FQGNSA. The CDR3 sequence: CASSWTPGGNEQFF. CDR3 nucleotide sequence: TGTGCCAGCAGCTGGACCCCGGGAGGCAATGAGCAGTTCTTC. The full variable domain, completed using reference TRBV7-2 and TRBJ2-1, is GAGVSQSPSNKVTEKGKDVELRCDPISGHTALYWYRQSLGQGLEFLIYFQGNSAPDKSGLPSDRFSAERTGGSVSTLTIQRTQQEDSAVYLCASSWTPGGNEQFFGPGTRLTVL.

The V call is TRBV13, the J call TRBJ1-2; 9 bases fit TRBD1. Germline CDR1 PRHDT, CDR2 FYEKMQ (reference sequence). The CDR3 runs to 16 residues. The J segment lost 2 bases and the V segment lost 5 bases, leaving 9 bases of the junction unmatched. For the CDR3, the DNA is TGTGCCAGCAGCACGAGACGGACAGGGGCGAACTATGGCTACACCTTC. It encodes CASSTRRTGANYGYTF.

This chain joins TRBV9 and TRBJ1-2; 8 bases fit TRBD1. Per the germline V gene, CDR1 is SGDLS and CDR2 is YYNGEE. The CDR3 is 12 residues long. Unmatched junction bases numbered 8, after V lost 8 bases and J lost 8 bases. The CDR3 region is CASSQGASGYTF. In DNA form, the CDR3 reads TGTGCCAGTAGCCAGGGGGCGAGCGGCTACACCTTC. Complete variable domain (other parts from reference TRBV9 and TRBJ1-2): DSGVTQTPKHLITATGQRVTLRCSPRSGDLSVYWYQQSLDQGLQFLIQYYNGEERAKGNILERFSAQQFPDLHSELNLSSLELGDSALYFCASSQGASGYTFGSGTRLTVV.

CDR3 DNA: TGTGCCAGCAGCTTTGGACAGACCTACGAGCAGTACTTC. Its translation is CASSFGQTYEQYF. The V and J genes are TRBV11-3 and TRBJ2-7; possibly TRBD1 for D (6 bases). The V gene lost 3 bases and the J gene lost 2 bases, with 8 bases spanning the gap. The CDR3 contains 13 residues. The germline V gene has CDR1 SGHNT and CDR2 YENEEA.

V gene TRBV5-4 combines with J gene TRBJ2-7, with 11 bases matching TRBD2. Germline V lookup: CDR1 SGHNT, CDR2 YYREEE (reference sequence). This CDR3 region has 15 residues. The ends lost 3 bases at V and 5 bases at J; junction bases unmatched: 7. The CDR3 coding sequence is TGTGCCAGCAGCTATTCGACTAGCGGGAACCACGAGCAGTACTTC. This sequence encodes CASSYSTSGNHEQYF.

J is TRBJ2-1 and V is TRBV7-3; 7 nucleotides line up with TRBD2. Germline values: CDR1 SGHTA, CDR2 FQGTGA. There are 15 residues in the CDR3. V lost 4 bases to trimming and J lost 7 bases; unmatched junction nucleotides: 10. CDR3 in DNA: TGTGCCAGCAGCTCCCAGATGGCGGGAGCTAATGAGCAGTTCTTC. Translating it yields CASSSQMAGANEQFF.

The V call is TRBV7-3, the J call TRBJ1-1; possibly TRBD1 for D (6 bases). The CDR3 runs 15 residues. V shed 3 bases and J shed 2 bases, with 13 bases lying between them. Germline loops: CDR1 SGHTA, CDR2 FQGTGA. In DNA, the CDR3 is TGTGCCAGCAGCTTGGATGGGACAACCAACACTGAAGCTTTCTTT. This codes for CASSLDGTTNTEAFF.